Listed below are T cell receptor beta chains from one sample, sequenced in a study of molecular identifiers for immune sequencing clone quantification. TCRdb fed the PCR reads into MiXCR, producing one record per CDR3 protein. This repertoire shows about 640,000 distinct CDR3 sequences, approximately 20% found once; its top ten account for roughly 0.85%. The sample taken for sequencing was naive CD8+ T cells from blood, with Jurkat cell RNA spiked in. Every receptor here comes from a human donor in good health. Some libraries in this study had Jurkat cell RNA spiked in. The CDR3 runs from the conserved cysteine through the conserved F or W.

j_gene	v_gene	CDR3aa
TRBJ1-4	TRBV29-1	CSVPSGEKLFF
TRBJ2-7	TRBV7-6	CASSPGVGGSYEQYF
TRBJ1-5	TRBV19	CAEPVSFYSNQPQHF
TRBJ2-3	TRBV5-8	CASSLGLVSDTQYF
TRBJ1-1	TRBV19	CASSIGGGDTEAFF
TRBJ1-1	TRBV3-1	CASSQEPPGTNTEAFF
TRBJ2-3	TRBV4-1	CASSQEWQEEDTQYF
TRBJ1-4	TRBV2	CASSGRQVREKLFF
TRBJ1-4	TRBV27	CASSLSFRGAPNEKLFF
TRBJ2-4	TRBV19	CASKLPGAKNIQYF
TRBJ2-5	TRBV4-1	CASSANRSPETQYF
TRBJ1-1	TRBV15	CATSRGESGGWGTEAFF
TRBJ1-2	TRBV5-6	CASSLTEVYGYTF
TRBJ2-7	TRBV5-4	CASSPGLPEEQYF
TRBJ2-2	TRBV5-4	CASSPTFGELFF
TRBJ2-5	TRBV11-2	CASSSPTSGVIKTQYF
TRBJ2-7	TRBV7-6	CASSPRGGWYEQYF
TRBJ2-7	TRBV7-9	CASSDRTGFYEQYF
TRBJ1-1	TRBV9	CASTRTGSVTEAFF
TRBJ2-3	TRBV12-3/TRBV12-4	CASRSLASDTQYF
TRBJ2-1	TRBV9	CASSAPTENEQFF
TRBJ2-5	TRBV20-1	CSARDLDRGEQETQYF
TRBJ2-7	TRBV5-1	CASSFTGTGGEQYF
TRBJ2-5	TRBV12-3/TRBV12-4	CASSYPGRQETQYF
TRBJ1-1	TRBV20-1	CSARAGVTEAFF
TRBJ1-4	TRBV28	CASSLYRGLTNEKLFF
TRBJ2-1	TRBV7-8	CASSSLAGALQLKDEQFF
TRBJ2-3	TRBV29-1	CSVEVPSDTQYF
TRBJ2-7	TRBV27	CASSSLGGWGEQYF
TRBJ1-2	TRBV28	CASSVQGAGSYGYTF
TRBJ2-7	TRBV7-9	CASSSASGSSHEQYF
TRBJ1-1	TRBV7-9	CASSMGQGNTEAFF
TRBJ2-7	TRBV10-2	CATGSGNYEQHF